Listed below are T cell receptor beta chains from one sample, sequenced in a study of beta chain features in type 1 diabetes. Method: immunoSEQ multiplex PCR; TCRdb's copy keeps in-frame clones and lacks some. The sample has some 270,000 clones, over 12% seen once. The sequenced sample consisted of naive CD4+ T cells from blood. The receptors here all came from a woman between 40 and 55 years old in good health. Both conserved end residues are part of each CDR3. Each record gives: J gene, D gene, V gene, clone size, CDR3 protein, CDR3 DNA. D genes are given only for firm matches. Clone size is shown for a subset of rows, as once, few, many or a class of expanded clone.

j_gene: TRBJ1-1; d_gene: TRBD1; v_gene: TRBV6-6; abundance: -; CDR3aa: CASRRQGAEAFF; CDR3nt: TGTGCCAGCAGGAGACAGGGGGCTGAAGCTTTCTTT
j_gene: TRBJ1-6; d_gene: -; v_gene: TRBV2; abundance: few; CDR3aa: CASSAVATNSPLHF; CDR3nt: TGTGCCAGCAGCGCCGTAGCCACCAATTCACCCCTCCACTTT
j_gene: TRBJ2-2; d_gene: -; v_gene: TRBV6-5; abundance: few; CDR3aa: CAIRQLAKNTGELFF; CDR3nt: TGTGCCATACGCCAGTTGGCAAAGAACACCGGGGAGCTGTTTTTT
j_gene: TRBJ1-3; d_gene: -; v_gene: TRBV7-2; abundance: -; CDR3aa: CASSLTRASGNTIYF; CDR3nt: TGTGCCAGCAGCTTAACTAGGGCTTCTGGAAACACCATATATTTT
j_gene: TRBJ1-6; d_gene: TRBD1; v_gene: TRBV7-9; abundance: few; CDR3aa: CASSTRTGGGYSPLHF; CDR3nt: TGTGCCAGCAGCACCCGGACAGGGGGTGGTTATTCACCCCTCCACTTT
j_gene: TRBJ2-5; d_gene: TRBD2; v_gene: TRBV5-1; abundance: -; CDR3aa: CASSYSGTSGARETQYF; CDR3nt: TGCGCCAGCAGCTACTCCGGGACTAGCGGGGCCAGGGAGACCCAGTACTTC
j_gene: TRBJ2-7; d_gene: -; v_gene: TRBV6-5; abundance: -; CDR3aa: CASSAGQIYEQYF; CDR3nt: TGTGCCAGCAGTGCGGGACAGATCTACGAGCAGTACTTC
j_gene: TRBJ1-5; d_gene: -; v_gene: TRBV19; abundance: few; CDR3aa: CASSIRQGRAQPQHF; CDR3nt: TGTGCCAGTAGTATTAGGCAGGGCAGGGCTCAGCCCCAGCATTTT
j_gene: TRBJ2-7; d_gene: -; v_gene: TRBV18; abundance: -; CDR3aa: CASSPRTSEAYEQYF; CDR3nt: TGTGCCAGCTCACCGCGAACATCCGAGGCCTACGAGCAGTACTTC
j_gene: TRBJ1-1; d_gene: -; v_gene: TRBV5-1; abundance: few; CDR3aa: CASSTGRGSVSNTEAFF; CDR3nt: TGCGCCAGCAGCACTGGCAGGGGCTCTGTCTCGAACACTGAAGCTTTCTTT
j_gene: TRBJ2-1; d_gene: TRBD2; v_gene: TRBV5-4; abundance: few; CDR3aa: CASWASGPFSYNEQFF; CDR3nt: TGTGCCAGCTGGGCTAGCGGCCCGTTCTCCTACAATGAGCAGTTCTTC
j_gene: TRBJ2-1; d_gene: -; v_gene: TRBV11-2; abundance: -; CDR3aa: CASSLGQGGYNEQFF; CDR3nt: TGTGCCAGCAGCTTAGGACAGGGAGGTTACAATGAGCAGTTCTTC
j_gene: TRBJ1-5; d_gene: -; v_gene: TRBV19; abundance: few; CDR3aa: CASSIWTAFNQPQHF; CDR3nt: TGTGCCAGTAGTATATGGACAGCGTTTAATCAGCCCCAGCATTTT
j_gene: TRBJ1-1; d_gene: -; v_gene: TRBV15; abundance: few; CDR3aa: CATSRSVGLGNTEAFF; CDR3nt: TGTGCCACCAGCAGAAGCGTGGGTCTAGGGAACACTGAAGCTTTCTTT
j_gene: TRBJ2-7; d_gene: TRBD1; v_gene: TRBV16; abundance: -; CDR3aa: CASSFGQGNYEQYF; CDR3nt: TGTGCCAGCAGCTTCGGACAGGGGAACTACGAGCAGTACTTC
j_gene: TRBJ1-4; d_gene: -; v_gene: TRBV5-4; abundance: few; CDR3aa: CASSLGVSGEKLFF; CDR3nt: TGTGCCAGCAGCTTGGGGGTAAGCGGCGAAAAACTGTTTTTT
j_gene: TRBJ2-1; d_gene: -; v_gene: TRBV6-1; abundance: few; CDR3aa: CASSTDRDNEQFF; CDR3nt: TGTGCCAGCAGTACCGACAGAGACAATGAGCAGTTCTTC
j_gene: TRBJ1-1; d_gene: -; v_gene: TRBV10-3; abundance: few; CDR3aa: CAIRDTRQVSEAFF; CDR3nt: TGTGCCATCAGAGACACGAGACAGGTATCTGAAGCTTTCTTT
j_gene: TRBJ2-5; d_gene: TRBD2; v_gene: TRBV19; abundance: few; CDR3aa: CASSPERGITITQYF; CDR3nt: TGTGCCAGTAGTCCAGAGCGGGGGATCACGATTACCCAGTACTTC
j_gene: TRBJ1-2; d_gene: -; v_gene: TRBV19; abundance: -; CDR3aa: CASTPGTPILYGYTF; CDR3nt: TGTGCCAGTACCCCCGGGACTCCAATCCTCTATGGCTACACCTTC
j_gene: TRBJ2-1; d_gene: TRBD2; v_gene: TRBV18; abundance: -; CDR3aa: CASSPLSSGGGTYNEQFF; CDR3nt: TGTGCCAGCTCACCTCTCTCTAGCGGGGGGGGGACCTACAATGAGCAGTTCTTC
j_gene: TRBJ2-5; d_gene: -; v_gene: TRBV5-4; abundance: -; CDR3aa: CASSSSMETQYF; CDR3nt: TGTGCCAGCAGCTCCTCTATGGAGACCCAGTACTTC
j_gene: TRBJ2-7; d_gene: -; v_gene: TRBV6-5; abundance: few; CDR3aa: CASSRTGQGYEQYF; CDR3nt: TGTGCCAGCAGTCGTACGGGACAAGGCTACGAGCAGTACTTC
j_gene: TRBJ2-5; d_gene: -; v_gene: TRBV7-9; abundance: few; CDR3aa: CASSERANQETQYF; CDR3nt: TGTGCCAGCAGCGAGCGGGCCAACCAAGAGACCCAGTACTTC
j_gene: TRBJ1-5; d_gene: TRBD1; v_gene: TRBV4-3; abundance: -; CDR3aa: CASSQDVQGDQPQHF; CDR3nt: TGCGCCAGCAGCCAAGATGTCCAGGGGGATCAGCCCCAGCATTTT
j_gene: TRBJ1-6; d_gene: -; v_gene: TRBV5-4; abundance: -; CDR3aa: CASSLSPTENSPLHF; CDR3nt: TGTGCCAGCAGCTTAAGTCCAACAGAAAATTCACCCCTCCACTTT
j_gene: TRBJ1-2; d_gene: -; v_gene: TRBV10-3; abundance: few; CDR3aa: CAISESNIPRWYGYTF; CDR3nt: TGTGCCATCAGTGAGTCGAACATCCCCCGATGGTATGGCTACACCTTC
j_gene: TRBJ2-7; d_gene: TRBD1; v_gene: TRBV10-3; abundance: few; CDR3aa: CAIRMPGQSYEQYF; CDR3nt: TGTGCCATCAGGATGCCGGGACAGTCCTACGAGCAGTACTTC
j_gene: TRBJ2-5; d_gene: -; v_gene: TRBV5-1; abundance: few; CDR3aa: CASSLRETQYF; CDR3nt: TGCGCCAGCAGCCTCCGGGAGACCCAGTACTTC
j_gene: TRBJ1-6; d_gene: TRBD1; v_gene: TRBV6-5; abundance: few; CDR3aa: CASEGGRGSPLHF; CDR3nt: TGTGCCAGTGAAGGGGGCCGAGGCTCACCCCTCCACTTT
j_gene: TRBJ1-6; d_gene: -; v_gene: TRBV15; abundance: -; CDR3aa: CATSREIQVTNSPLHF; CDR3nt: TGTGCCACCAGCAGAGAGATTCAGGTTACTAATTCACCCCTCCACTTT
j_gene: TRBJ2-2; d_gene: -; v_gene: TRBV5-4; abundance: -; CDR3aa: CASSLDSQGAGELFF; CDR3nt: TGTGCCAGCAGCTTGGACAGCCAAGGGGCCGGGGAGCTGTTTTTT
j_gene: TRBJ2-2; d_gene: TRBD1; v_gene: TRBV19; abundance: few; CDR3aa: CASSLGQGQGTGELFF; CDR3nt: TGTGCCAGTAGTCTAGGACAGGGGCAGGGCACCGGGGAGCTGTTTTTT
j_gene: TRBJ2-1; d_gene: -; v_gene: TRBV20-1; abundance: few; CDR3aa: CSARRNNEQFF; CDR3nt: TGCAGTGCTAGGCGAAACAATGAGCAGTTCTTC
j_gene: TRBJ1-2; d_gene: -; v_gene: TRBV25-1; abundance: few; CDR3aa: CASSESTGFGYTF; CDR3nt: TGTGCCAGCAGTGAATCAACAGGGTTTGGCTACACCTTC
j_gene: TRBJ1-5; d_gene: -; v_gene: TRBV6-1; abundance: few; CDR3aa: CASIAVANQPQHF; CDR3nt: TGTGCCAGCATCGCAGTCGCCAATCAGCCCCAGCATTTT
j_gene: TRBJ2-1; d_gene: -; v_gene: TRBV15; abundance: few; CDR3aa: CATSRDRVDYNEQFF; CDR3nt: TGTGCCACCAGCAGAGACAGGGTTGACTACAATGAGCAGTTCTTC
j_gene: TRBJ2-2; d_gene: -; v_gene: TRBV30; abundance: few; CDR3aa: CAWSVAGGELFF; CDR3nt: TGTGCCTGGAGTGTGGCGGGGGGGGAGCTGTTTTTT
j_gene: TRBJ2-5; d_gene: TRBD2; v_gene: TRBV10-3; abundance: few; CDR3aa: CAIRGTSGGNSTQYF; CDR3nt: TGTGCCATCAGGGGCACTAGCGGGGGGAACTCTACCCAGTACTTC
j_gene: TRBJ2-1; d_gene: TRBD1; v_gene: TRBV9; abundance: few; CDR3aa: CASSVGSGAGGFLQFF; CDR3nt: TGTGCCAGCAGCGTAGGATCTGGGGCAGGGGGCTTTTTGCAGTTCTTC
j_gene: TRBJ2-7; d_gene: TRBD1; v_gene: TRBV2; abundance: -; CDR3aa: CASSGGTGGLYEQYF; CDR3nt: TGTGCCAGCAGTGGAGGGACAGGGGGGCTCTACGAGCAGTACTTC
j_gene: TRBJ2-3; d_gene: TRBD2; v_gene: TRBV5-4; abundance: few; CDR3aa: CASSLGLAGPSTDTQYF; CDR3nt: TGTGCCAGCAGCTTGGGCCTAGCGGGGCCTAGCACAGATACGCAGTATTTT
j_gene: TRBJ2-1; d_gene: -; v_gene: TRBV9; abundance: -; CDR3aa: CASSVSVEDEQFF; CDR3nt: TGTGCCAGCAGCGTATCGGTAGAGGATGAGCAGTTCTTC
j_gene: TRBJ2-1; d_gene: -; v_gene: TRBV6-6; abundance: -; CDR3aa: CASSYGANEQFF; CDR3nt: TGTGCCAGCAGTTACGGGGCCAATGAGCAGTTCTTC
j_gene: TRBJ2-5; d_gene: -; v_gene: TRBV5-6; abundance: few; CDR3aa: CAGTSQGSAETQYF; CDR3nt: TGTGCCGGAACGTCACAGGGTTCTGCGGAGACCCAGTACTTC
j_gene: TRBJ2-7; d_gene: TRBD2; v_gene: TRBV5-6; abundance: few; CDR3aa: CASSLVRTSGEQYF; CDR3nt: TGTGCCAGCAGCTTGGTTAGGACTAGCGGCGAGCAGTACTTC
j_gene: TRBJ2-7; d_gene: TRBD1; v_gene: TRBV7-9; abundance: few; CDR3aa: CASSPGQGAAGTYEQYF; CDR3nt: TGTGCCAGCAGTCCGGGACAGGGGGCGGCTGGGACCTACGAGCAGTACTTC
j_gene: TRBJ1-1; d_gene: -; v_gene: TRBV6-1; abundance: -; CDR3aa: CASPETRRGEAFF; CDR3nt: TGTGCCAGCCCCGAGACCAGAAGGGGTGAAGCTTTCTTT
j_gene: TRBJ1-1; d_gene: TRBD1; v_gene: TRBV9; abundance: few; CDR3aa: CASSVRQGALSVGEAFF; CDR3nt: TGTGCCAGCAGCGTTCGACAGGGGGCATTGTCCGTAGGTGAAGCTTTCTTT
j_gene: TRBJ2-5; d_gene: -; v_gene: TRBV13; abundance: -; CDR3aa: CASRKHGGPQGTQYF; CDR3nt: TGTGCCAGCAGGAAACACGGGGGGCCTCAGGGGACCCAGTACTTC
j_gene: TRBJ1-4; d_gene: -; v_gene: TRBV27; abundance: -; CDR3aa: CASSTSGVTNEKLFF; CDR3nt: TGTGCCAGCAGTACCTCCGGGGTGACTAATGAAAAACTGTTTTTT
j_gene: TRBJ1-1; d_gene: TRBD1; v_gene: TRBV18; abundance: -; CDR3aa: CASSPLGKGARETEAFF; CDR3nt: TGTGCCAGCTCACCTTTGGGAAAGGGGGCTCGGGAGACTGAAGCTTTCTTT
j_gene: TRBJ2-7; d_gene: -; v_gene: TRBV5-1; abundance: few; CDR3aa: CASRQSYEQYF; CDR3nt: TGCGCCAGCAGACAGTCCTACGAGCAGTACTTC
j_gene: TRBJ2-7; d_gene: -; v_gene: TRBV19; abundance: -; CDR3aa: CASSITSFQGPLEQYF; CDR3nt: TGTGCCAGTAGTATCACATCCTTCCAGGGTCCCCTCGAGCAGTACTTC
j_gene: TRBJ1-6; d_gene: TRBD1; v_gene: TRBV7-9; abundance: few; CDR3aa: CASSLRTGANSPLHF; CDR3nt: TGTGCCAGCAGCTTACGGACAGGGGCAAATTCACCCCTCCACTTT
j_gene: TRBJ2-2; d_gene: -; v_gene: TRBV6-1; abundance: -; CDR3aa: CASSFSTGELFF; CDR3nt: TGTGCCAGCAGTTTTTCAACCGGGGAGCTGTTTTTT
j_gene: TRBJ2-6; d_gene: -; v_gene: TRBV5-1; abundance: few; CDR3aa: CASSLESPGANVLTF; CDR3nt: TGCGCCAGCAGCTTGGAGAGTCCCGGGGCCAACGTCCTGACTTTC
j_gene: TRBJ1-4; d_gene: TRBD1; v_gene: TRBV30; abundance: -; CDR3aa: CAWKLGGENEKLFF; CDR3nt: TGTGCCTGGAAGTTAGGGGGCGAGAATGAAAAACTGTTTTTT
j_gene: TRBJ1-6; d_gene: TRBD1; v_gene: TRBV7-2; abundance: once; CDR3aa: CASSTTGTGNNSPLHF; CDR3nt: TGTGCCAGCAGTACAACCGGGACAGGGAATAATTCACCCCTCCACTTT
j_gene: TRBJ2-7; d_gene: TRBD1; v_gene: TRBV7-6; abundance: few; CDR3aa: CASSLPRQGGEQYF; CDR3nt: TGTGCCAGCAGCTTACCCCGACAGGGCGGTGAGCAGTACTTC